The clone carrying this T cell receptor (beta chain) was picked up many times. Time point indicated: after trial treatment. Documented treatment: LDRT plus nivolumab, ipilimumab, low-dose cyclophosphamide and aspirin (RACIN trial). The CDR3 runs 15 residues. Germline lookup yields CDR1 LGHDT and CDR2 YNNKEL (reference sequence). V lost 0 bases and J lost 3, with 9 bases in between. These data originate in a study of low-dose radiotherapy and immunotherapy resistance in tumors. Study-wide context: The regimen for patients comprised intravenous nivolumab 240 mg every two weeks plus intravenous ipilimumab 1 mg/kg every six weeks. With cycle 1 day 1 as the start, patients took oral aspirin 300 mg daily for four cycles.

Alpha- and beta-chain coverage of first-strand cDNA came from TRAV- and TRBV-specific primers. For amplifying TCRs, the PCR ran for 20 to 25 cycles with Phusion, which was used together with a constant-region primer and the adapter on the V primers. Amplifying the isolated mRNA was done by in vitro transcription. MiXCR, run by TCRdb on the reads, gives a single entry per CDR3 protein. In the table there are roughly 56,000 distinct CDR3 sequences, around 23% of which are singletons. The chain combines TRBV3-1 with TRBJ2-1; D unclear. Sequences were derived from PBMCs, sampled after low-dose radiotherapy plus immunotherapy. This clonotype was sampled from a male donor with prostate cancer. The CDR3 DNA sequence: TGTGCCAGCAGCCAAGACCAGGACCGCTACAATGAGCAGTTCTTC. Its protein is CASSQDQDRYNEQFF.